Below, one TCR beta chain is given with its context. This specimen comes from a study of control samples from healthy donors and cancer patients. With 3 bases removed from V and 1 base from J, the gap between germline ends came to 17 bases. Germline V gene data show CDR1 as SGHDT and CDR2 as YYEEEE. This CDR3 spans 17 amino acids. Produced via immunoSEQ multiplex PCR; TCRdb's table is partial and in-frame only. This sample has approximately 70,000 clones, with about 87% found just once. J is TRBJ1-5 and V is TRBV5-6; tentative D call: TRBD1 (5 bases). Sequenced: PBMCs. This clonotype was sampled from a woman in her fifties or sixties with head and neck cancer. The CDR3 spells CASSSSRGRVSNQPQHF. CDR3 DNA: TGTGCCAGCAGCTCCTCAAGGGGTCGGGTAAGCAATCAGCCCCAGCATTTT.